Presented here are 9 T cell receptor beta chains from one specimen sequenced in a study of shared clonotypes between healthy human individuals. The protocol was immunoSEQ multiplex PCR, while the TCRdb copy is restricted to in-frame clones and leaves out a portion. The sample holds around 1,900,000 clones, roughly 93% seen once. Positive CCR7 selection of CD45RO-negative cells yielded the naive CD8 cells, and terminally differentiated effector memory CD45RA+ cells were excluded. Sequencing used naive CD8+ T cells from PBMCs. These receptors came from a man younger than 35 in good health. Some clones in this sample may be carry-over from other donors' samples.

This chain joins TRBV11-2 and TRBJ2-7; D possibly uses TRBD1 or TRBD2 (5 bases each). The CDR3 runs 19 residues. V lost 2 bases to trimming and J lost 3 bases, with 26 bases between them. Germline lookup yields CDR1 SGHAT and CDR2 FQNNGV. The CDR3 DNA is TGTGCCAGCAGCTTAAGTGTCGAACAGGTGAGGAGGATCCACTACGAGCAGTACTTC. This codes for CASSLSVEQVRRIHYEQYF.

V usage is TRBV9 and J usage is TRBJ2-1; 9 bases match TRBD2. Trimming took 6 bases from V and 10 from J; bases not matched to a gene: 14. Germline V CDR1 and CDR2: SGDLS, YYNGEE. CDR3 length equals 15 residues. The CDR3 sequence is CASTPGTSSLSEQFF. The CDR3 DNA follows: TGTGCCAGCACGCCCGGGACTAGCAGTCTCTCGGAGCAGTTCTTC.

V gene TRBV4-1 combines with J gene TRBJ2-5, with unresolved D. The J call is uncertain, as TRBJ2-7 better fits the DNA end. CDR3 length: 16 amino acids. Germline CDR1 is MGHRA and CDR2 is YSYEKL. CDR3 in DNA: TGCGCCAGCAGCCAGGCCCCGGTTCTATCTACCTACGAGCAGTACTTC. Amino acids: CASSQAPVLSTYEQYF.

The chain is built from TRBV2 and TRBJ2-1; D unclear. V lost 6 bases to trimming and J lost 3 bases, with 12 bases between them. This CDR3 is 14 amino acids long. Germline CDR1 is SNHLY and CDR2 is FYNNEI. The CDR3 sequence: CASSGKLSYNEQFF. CDR3 nucleotides: TGTGCCAGCAGCGGAAAACTTAGCTACAATGAGCAGTTCTTC.

CDR3 DNA sequence: TGTGCCAGCAGTTTATCGGGGGAGACTAGCGGACGCAATGAGCAGTTCTTC. Translated, it gives CASSLSGETSGRNEQFF. This chain joins TRBV27 and TRBJ2-1, with 9 bases aligning to TRBD2. CDR1 and CDR2 (germline): MNHEY, SMNVEV (reference sequence). Trimming removed 0 bases from V and 6 bases from J; junction bases left unmatched: 9. This CDR3 region has 17 residues.

The rearrangement uses TRBV28 and TRBJ1-5, with 8 nucleotides matching TRBD1. V dropped 2 bases and J dropped 12; count of bases not matched to a gene: 6. The CDR3 totals 13 residues. The germline gives CDR1 MDHEN, CDR2 SYDVKM. CDR3 DNA: TGTGCCAGCAGTTTAAACAGGGGGTGGCTCCAGCATTTT. It translates to CASSLNRGWLQHF.

The genes are TRBV6-5 and TRBJ1-2; D not resolved. V gave up 6 bases and J gave up 2 bases, with 16 bases separating them. The V gene's germline CDR1 is MNHEY and CDR2 SVGAGI. This CDR3 is built from 15 residues. CDR3: CASSPVSGNNYGYTF. In DNA, the CDR3 is TGTGCCAGCAGCCCGGTTTCCGGGAACAACTATGGCTACACCTTC.

The V gene is TRBV27, the J gene TRBJ2-1; either TRBD1 or TRBD2 may fit D (5 bases each). The CDR3 spans 14 residues. The V and J ends lost 3 bases and 5 bases respectively, with 11 bases between them. Germline CDR1 and CDR2: MNHEY and SMNVEV (reference sequence). CDR3 in DNA: TGTGCCAGCAGTTTTCGAGGGGAAGACAATGAGCAGTTCTTC. Translation: CASSFRGEDNEQFF.

The chain links TRBV28 to TRBJ1-3; D possibly corresponds to TRBD1 (5 bases). V lost 3 bases to trimming and J lost 0 bases, with 18 bases between them. The germline V gene encodes CDR1 MDHEN and CDR2 SYDVKM. This CDR3 has 18 residues. Here the CDR3 DNA reads TGTGCCAGCAGTTTTGACGGCAGGGACTATCTCTCTGGAAACACCATATATTTT. Encoded protein: CASSFDGRDYLSGNTIYF.